Each of the 27 T cell receptor beta chains below was sequenced from the same sample in a study of T cell repertoires in ileal Crohn's disease. TCRdb's copy holds only in-frame clones and misses some; the assay was immunoSEQ multiplex PCR. The repertoire holds about 15,000 clones, with 75% to 80% as singletons. Stated time point: inflamed ileum from the surgical specimen. Material: ileal tissue. The origin of the receptors is an adult with Crohn's disease.

The J gene is TRBJ2-7, the V gene TRBV10-2; D is undetermined. Germline lookup yields CDR1 WSHSY and CDR2 SAAADI. This CDR3 region has 14 residues. The germline V and J ends were trimmed by 3 bases and 0 bases, with 9 bases remaining between them. The CDR3 DNA is TGCGCCAGCAGTGAAATGGGCTACTCCTACGAGCAGTACTTC. It translates to CASSEMGYSYEQYF.

The gene calls are TRBV7-8 and TRBJ1-5; possibly TRBD1 for D (5 bases). The CDR3 is made up of 14 amino acids. Deletions cut 3 bases from V and 9 bases from J, with 15 bases between. CDR1 is SGHVS, CDR2 FQNEAQ, per germline. The chain's CDR3 is CASSLGRDYRPQHF. CDR3 bases: TGTGCCAGCAGCTTGGGCAGGGACTACAGGCCCCAGCATTTT.

V is TRBV18 and J is TRBJ1-3; 9 bases fit TRBD1. The germline gives CDR1 KGHSH, CDR2 LQKENI. The CDR3 is 16 amino acids. J gave up 0 bases and V 3 bases, and 3 bases lay outside the gene matches. CDR3 DNA sequence: TGTGCCAGCTCACCGGGACAGGGCACCTCTGGAAACACCATATATTTT. It encodes CASSPGQGTSGNTIYF. Full variable domain (remainder filled in from reference TRBV18 and TRBJ1-3): NAGVMQNPRHLVRRRGQEARLRCSPMKGHSHVYWYRQLPEEGLKFMVYLQKENIIDESGMPKERFSAEFPKEGPSILRIQQVVRGDSAAYFCASSPGQGTSGNTIYFGEGSWLTVV.

V is TRBV4-3 and J is TRBJ2-3, with D possibly being TRBD2 (6 bases). V lost 3 bases and J lost 3, with 16 bases in between. The V gene's germline CDR1 is LGHNA and CDR2 YSLEER. There are 16 residues in the CDR3. The chain's CDR3 is CASSQGAGRRTDTQYF. The CDR3, as DNA: TGCGCCAGCAGCCAGGGAGCGGGCAGGAGGACAGATACGCAGTATTTT.

Notes on this clone: In the same sample, other DNA sequences code for this CDR3. The chain has TRBV9 and TRBJ1-2, with D possibly being TRBD1 (6 bases). CDR1 and CDR2 from the germline V gene are SGDLS and YYNGEE. The CDR3 is 16 residues long. V lost 1 base and J lost 0, with 13 bases in between. The CDR3 DNA is TGTGCCAGCAGCGTAAGGGGGGACCGCGCTAACTATGGCTACACCTTC. Translated: CASSVRGDRANYGYTF. The entire variable domain, with the rest obtained from reference TRBV9 and TRBJ1-2, is as follows: DSGVTQTPKHLITATGQRVTLRCSPRSGDLSVYWYQQSLDQGLQFLIQYYNGEERAKGNILERFSAQQFPDLHSELNLSSLELGDSALYFCASSVRGDRANYGYTFGSGTRLTVV.

The chain employs TRBV19 and TRBJ1-5, with D possibly matching TRBD1 (5 bases). The CDR3 is made up of 15 amino acids. Germline V gives CDR1 LNHDA, CDR2 SQIVND (reference sequence). V gave up 4 bases and J gave up 0 bases, with 10 bases separating them. The CDR3 DNA sequence: TGTGCCAGTAGTAAGACAGACCATAGCAATCAGCCCCAGCATTTT. It translates to CASSKTDHSNQPQHF.

The V and J genes are TRBV2 and TRBJ2-7; 8 bases are shared with TRBD2. V shed 6 bases, J shed 9 bases, and the junction held 16 bases outside the gene matches. The length of the CDR3 is 15 residues. Per germline, CDR1 SNHLY and CDR2 FYNNEI. In DNA, the CDR3 is TGTGCCAGCAGCGCCGGGAGGGCCGGAGGGCGAGTGCAGTACTTC. It codes for CASSAGRAGGRVQYF.

The chain joins TRBV2 to TRBJ1-2; no definite D call. CDR3 length equals 12 residues. The V end lost 2 bases, the J end lost 5 bases, and 6 bases lay between the germline ends. Germline values: CDR1 SNHLY, CDR2 FYNNEI. CDR3 amino acids: CASSERGYGYTF. CDR3 DNA: TGTGCCAGCAGTGAACGAGGATATGGCTACACCTTC.

In nucleotides, the CDR3 is TGCAGCGTCGAAACAGTGAACAGCGAAAACATTCAGTACTTC. This encodes CSVETVNSENIQYF. The gene calls are TRBV29-1 and TRBJ2-4; D gene uncertain. Germline V gene sequence: CDR1 SQVTM, CDR2 ANQGSEA. The CDR3 consists of 14 residues. Between the trimmed V and J ends, which lost 6 bases and 5 bases, there was a span of 17 bases.

The V call is TRBV4-2, the J call TRBJ2-7, with 8 positions matching TRBD2. Germline loops: CDR1 LGHNA, CDR2 YNFKEQ. Unmatched junction bases numbered 12, after V lost 4 bases and J lost 7 bases. The CDR3 loop spans 15 amino acids. Written as DNA, the CDR3 is TGTGCCAGCAGCCGTGAGCGGGAGTCCCCTGGGGAGCAGTACTTC. The encoded protein is CASSRERESPGEQYF.

This rearrangement joins TRBV5-6 to TRBJ2-1, with D possibly TRBD2 on 6 matching bases. This CDR3 comprises 17 residues. V was clipped by 0 bases and J by 0 bases, with 13 bases between them. From germline, CDR1 is SGHDT and CDR2 YYEEEE. CDR3 nucleotide sequence: TGTGCCAGCAGCTTGGGCGTGGCGGGGTACTCCTACAATGAGCAGTTCTTC. It encodes CASSLGVAGYSYNEQFF.

The genes are TRBV5-4 and TRBJ2-5; D uncertain. The V end lost 7 bases, the J end lost 1 base, and 14 bases lay between the germline ends. The CDR3 is made up of 14 amino acids. Germline CDR1 and CDR2: SGHNT and YYREEE (reference sequence). The CDR3: CASGSDQFQETQYF. The CDR3 coding sequence is TGTGCCAGCGGCTCCGATCAATTCCAAGAGACCCAGTACTTC.

This clone qualifies as medium-sized. The V call is TRBV5-1, the J call TRBJ2-5; D uncertain. V was pared by 0 bases and J by 1 base, with 4 bases between. The CDR3 consists of 13 residues. Per the germline V gene, CDR1 is SGHRS and CDR2 is YFSETQ. The CDR3 protein is CASSLGGQETQYF. In nucleotides, the CDR3 is TGCGCCAGCAGCTTGGGGGGCCAAGAGACCCAGTACTTC.

Only a few counts were recorded for this clone. The chain links TRBV6-6 to TRBJ1-2; D is ambiguous. The V and J ends lost 2 bases and 2 bases respectively, with 3 bases between them. Per germline, CDR1 MNHNY and CDR2 SVGAGI (reference sequence). The CDR3 is made up of 12 amino acids. CDR3 DNA sequence: TGTGCCAGCAGTTACGAGAACTATGGCTACACCTTC. As protein: CASSYENYGYTF.

The genes are TRBV29-1 and TRBJ1-1; no reliable D call. The ends were cut back, 4 bases at V and 1 base at J, with 10 bases in the middle. Germline lookup yields CDR1 SQVTM and CDR2 ANQGSEA. The CDR3 runs to 13 residues. DNA of the CDR3: TGCAGCGTTGTGAGATACCAGAACACTGAAGCTTTCTTT. It translates to CSVVRYQNTEAFF.

V gene TRBV28 combines with J gene TRBJ1-1; D call uncertain. Trimming removed 4 bases from V and 1 base from J, with 16 bases in between. Germline assignment: CDR1 MDHEN and CDR2 SYDVKM. The CDR3 covers 16 residues. The CDR3 DNA sequence: TGTGCCAGCAGTTCCAGACGAGGAAGCGAGAACACTGAAGCTTTCTTT. Protein: CASSSRRGSENTEAFF.

The J gene is TRBJ2-5, the V gene TRBV4-1, with unresolved D. The CDR3 covers 14 residues. Trimming shortened V by 0 bases and J by 0 bases, and 5 bases separated the two germline ends. The germline V gene has CDR1 MGHRA and CDR2 YSYEKL. This chain's CDR3 is CASSQDGYQETQYF. DNA of the CDR3: TGCGCCAGCAGCCAAGATGGGTACCAAGAGACCCAGTACTTC.

The chain has TRBV7-2 and TRBJ2-3, with 10 bases aligning to TRBD2. Germline V gives CDR1 SGHTA, CDR2 FQGNSA. J was trimmed by 4 bases and V by 4 bases; bases with no gene match: 11. The CDR3 sequence is 17 residues long. This CDR3 reads CASSSASGRGGADTQYF. CDR3 DNA: TGTGCCAGCAGCTCAGCTAGCGGGAGAGGAGGCGCAGATACGCAGTATTTT.

The chain links TRBV2 to TRBJ1-5; no firm D call. Germline CDR1 SNHLY, CDR2 FYNNEI. The V and J ends lost 5 bases and 6 bases respectively, with 17 bases between them. The length of the CDR3 is 15 residues. The CDR3 DNA sequence: TGTGCCAGCAGTCCCCCGGGAAGGGCAGGTCAGCCCCAGCATTTT. This translates into CASSPPGRAGQPQHF.

This clone appeared a single time. The genes are TRBV5-6 and TRBJ1-4, with TRBD1 matching 7 bases. This CDR3 comprises 15 residues. With V trimmed by 4 bases and J by 2 bases, 5 bases remained unmatched. Germline V gives CDR1 SGHDT, CDR2 YYEEEE. The CDR3 DNA reads as TGTGCCAGCAGCGCTACACAGGGGACTAATGAAAAACTGTTTTTT. Protein: CASSATQGTNEKLFF.

The chain recombines TRBV11-2 with TRBJ2-5; 14 nucleotides line up with TRBD2. Looked up from germline, CDR1 is SGHAT and CDR2 is FQNNGV. J lost 5 bases, V lost 5 bases, and 7 bases had no gene match. The CDR3 is made up of 16 amino acids. CDR3 bases: TGTGCCAGCAGCCAGACTAGCGGGGGGGCACGGGAGACCCAGTACTTC. This translates into CASSQTSGGARETQYF.

The chain employs TRBV6-1 and TRBJ2-7; tentative D call: TRBD1 (5 bases). The V and J ends lost 8 bases and 3 bases respectively, with 8 bases between them. The CDR3 spans 11 residues. Germline loops: CDR1 MNHNS, CDR2 SASEGT. The CDR3 spells CASADNYEQYF. In DNA, the CDR3 is TGTGCCAGCGCGGACAACTACGAGCAGTACTTC.

J is TRBJ1-4 and V is TRBV19; D might be TRBD1 (5 bases). The CDR3 is 14 residues long. Germline CDR1 LNHDA, CDR2 SQIVND (reference sequence). V gave up 7 bases and J gave up 0 bases, with 9 bases separating them. Here the CDR3 reads CASMGGATNEKLFF. CDR3 sequence (DNA): TGTGCCAGTATGGGGGGAGCAACTAATGAAAAACTGTTTTTT.

The gene calls are TRBV28 and TRBJ2-7; TRBD1 matches at 10 bases. The germline CDR1 and CDR2 sequences are MDHEN and SYDVKM. Trimming at V came to 5 bases and at J to 3 bases, leaving 10 bases not matched to a gene. The CDR3 loop spans 16 amino acids. This chain's CDR3 is CASSGGQGTWGYEQYF. For the CDR3, the DNA is TGTGCCAGCAGTGGGGGACAGGGGACCTGGGGCTACGAGCAGTACTTC.

The V and J genes are TRBV5-6 and TRBJ2-4; TRBD2 aligns across 13 bases. V dropped 4 bases and J dropped 7; count of bases not matched to a gene: 8. Germline V gene lookup returns CDR1 SGHDT and CDR2 YYEEEE. This CDR3 is 16 amino acids long. The DNA of the CDR3 is TGTGCCAGCAGCCCGACTAGCGGGAGGTATAGGAACATTCAGTACTTC. Encoded protein: CASSPTSGRYRNIQYF.

This clone has a handful of counts. V usage is TRBV11-3 and J usage is TRBJ2-6, with no clear D. The V gene's germline CDR1 is SGHNT and CDR2 YENEEA. CDR3 size: 17 residues. Trimming shortened V by 5 bases and J by 2 bases, and 16 bases separated the two germline ends. The CDR3 spells CASSLRLTRAGANVLTF. The CDR3 bases are TGTGCCAGCAGCCTCCGTCTCACCCGCGCTGGGGCCAACGTCCTGACTTTC.

This clone was detected only a few times. This chain connects TRBV6-1 to TRBJ2-7; D not certain. V lost 6 bases to trimming and J lost 5 bases, with 8 bases between them. Germline CDR1 reads MNHNS; CDR2 reads SASEGT. The CDR3 contains 11 residues. The CDR3 here is CASRKVHEQYF. As DNA, the CDR3 is TGTGCCAGCAGAAAAGTCCACGAGCAGTACTTC.